This T cell receptor (beta chain) is from a study of blood T cell repertoires in COVID-19. Germline V CDR1 and CDR2: MNHEY, SMNVEV (reference sequence). Trimming took 8 bases from V and 3 from J, leaving 16 bases between them. The CDR3 loop spans 14 amino acids. Profiling relied on immunoSEQ multiplex PCR, and the TCRdb table lists in-frame clones only, not all of them. The repertoire holds 150,000 or so clones, with approximately 79% as singletons. The V and J genes are TRBV27 and TRBJ1-2; TRBD1 is a possible D gene (6 bases). Sequenced material: peripheral blood. This clonotype was obtained from a woman in her sixties or seventies with COVID-19, enrolled during active disease. CDR3 in DNA: TGTGCCAGCGGATCAGTGCAGGGGTACTATGGCTACACCTTC. It yields the protein CASGSVQGYYGYTF.